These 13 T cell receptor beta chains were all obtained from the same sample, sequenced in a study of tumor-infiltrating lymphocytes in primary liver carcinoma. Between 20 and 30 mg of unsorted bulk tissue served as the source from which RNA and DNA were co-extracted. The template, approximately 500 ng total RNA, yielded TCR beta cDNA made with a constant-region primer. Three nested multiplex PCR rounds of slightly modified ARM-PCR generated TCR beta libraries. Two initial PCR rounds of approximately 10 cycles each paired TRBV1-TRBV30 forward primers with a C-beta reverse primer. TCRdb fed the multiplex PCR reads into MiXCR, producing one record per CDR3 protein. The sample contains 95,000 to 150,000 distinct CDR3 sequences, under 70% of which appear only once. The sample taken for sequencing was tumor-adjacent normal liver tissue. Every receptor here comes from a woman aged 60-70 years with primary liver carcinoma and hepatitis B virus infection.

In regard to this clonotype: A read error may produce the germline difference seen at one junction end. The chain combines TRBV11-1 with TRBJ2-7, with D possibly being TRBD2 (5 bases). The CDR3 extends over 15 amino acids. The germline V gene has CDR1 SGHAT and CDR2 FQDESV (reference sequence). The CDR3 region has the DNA TGTCCCAGTAGCTTAACGAGGTGGGCTAGCTATGAACAGTACTTC. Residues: CPSSLTRWASYEQYF.

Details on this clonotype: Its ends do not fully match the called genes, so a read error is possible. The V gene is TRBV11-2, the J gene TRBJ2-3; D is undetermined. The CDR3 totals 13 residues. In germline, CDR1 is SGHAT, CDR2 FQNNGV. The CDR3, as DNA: TGTGCCAGCTGCTTAGATCAAGGAGATGCGCAGTATTTT. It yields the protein CASCLDQGDAQYF.

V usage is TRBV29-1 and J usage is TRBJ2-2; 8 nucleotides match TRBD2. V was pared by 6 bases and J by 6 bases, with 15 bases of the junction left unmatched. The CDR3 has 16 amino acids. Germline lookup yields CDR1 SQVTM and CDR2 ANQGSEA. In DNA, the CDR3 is TGCAGCGTCCCCGGGATTAGCGGGAACATGGCCGGGGAGCTGTTTTTT. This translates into CSVPGISGNMAGELFF.

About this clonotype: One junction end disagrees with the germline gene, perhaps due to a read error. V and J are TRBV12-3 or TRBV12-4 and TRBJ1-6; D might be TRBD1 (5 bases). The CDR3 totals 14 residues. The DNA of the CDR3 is TGTTCCAACAGTTTGGGGGGACGGTATTCGCCCCTCCACTTT. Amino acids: CSNSLGGRYSPLHF.

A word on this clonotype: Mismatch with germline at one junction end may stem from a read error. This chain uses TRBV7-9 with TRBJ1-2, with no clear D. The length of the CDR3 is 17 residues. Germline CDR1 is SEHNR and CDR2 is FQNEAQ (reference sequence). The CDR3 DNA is TGTGCCAGCAGCTCCCTCCCAATTAGGGTGACTAACTATGGCTGCACCTTC. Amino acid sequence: CASSSLPIRVTNYGCTF.

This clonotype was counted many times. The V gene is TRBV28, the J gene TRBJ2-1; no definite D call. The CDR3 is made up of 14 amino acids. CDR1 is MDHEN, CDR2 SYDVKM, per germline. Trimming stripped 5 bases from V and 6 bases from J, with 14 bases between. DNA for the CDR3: TGTGCCAGCAGTCCACCCCTGGGTGGCAATGAGCAGTTCTTC. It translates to CASSPPLGGNEQFF.

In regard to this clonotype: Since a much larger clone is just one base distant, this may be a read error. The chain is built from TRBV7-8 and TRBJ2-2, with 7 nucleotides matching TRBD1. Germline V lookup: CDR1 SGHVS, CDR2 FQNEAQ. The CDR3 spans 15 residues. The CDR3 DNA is TGTGCCAGCACCCGACAGGGCCAGAACATCGGGGAGCTGTTTTTT. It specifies CASTRQGQNIGELFF.

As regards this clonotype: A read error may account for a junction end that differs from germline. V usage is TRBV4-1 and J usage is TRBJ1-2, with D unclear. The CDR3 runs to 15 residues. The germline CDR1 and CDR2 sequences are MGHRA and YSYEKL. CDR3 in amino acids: CTSSDRADSNYGYTF. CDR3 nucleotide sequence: TGCACCAGCAGCGACCGGGCAGATTCTAACTATGGCTACACCTTC.

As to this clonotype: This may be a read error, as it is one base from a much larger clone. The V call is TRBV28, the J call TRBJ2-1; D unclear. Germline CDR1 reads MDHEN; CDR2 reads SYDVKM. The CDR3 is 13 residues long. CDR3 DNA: TGTGCCAGCAGTTTAGGTCCCTACGATGAGCAGTTCTTC. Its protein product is CASSLGPYDEQFF.

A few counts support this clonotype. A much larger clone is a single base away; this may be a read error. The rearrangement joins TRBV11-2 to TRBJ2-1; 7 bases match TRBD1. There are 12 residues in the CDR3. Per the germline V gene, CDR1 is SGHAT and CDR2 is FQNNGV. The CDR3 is CGSSLGQKEQFF. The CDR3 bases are TGTGGCAGCAGCCTGGGACAGAAAGAGCAGTTCTTC.

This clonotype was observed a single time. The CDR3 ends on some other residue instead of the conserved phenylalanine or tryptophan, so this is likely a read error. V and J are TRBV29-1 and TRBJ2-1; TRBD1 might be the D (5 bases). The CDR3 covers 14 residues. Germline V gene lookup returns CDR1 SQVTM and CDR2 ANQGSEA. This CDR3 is CSVDLEGRGNEQFL. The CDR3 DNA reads TGCAGCGTTGACCTGGAAGGTAGGGGAAATGAACAGTTCTTA.

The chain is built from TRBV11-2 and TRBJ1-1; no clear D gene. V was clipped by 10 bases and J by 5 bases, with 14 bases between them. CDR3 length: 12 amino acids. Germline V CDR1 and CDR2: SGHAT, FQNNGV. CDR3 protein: CANIQGMTEAFF. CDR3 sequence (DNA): TGTGCCAACATCCAAGGGATGACTGAAGCTTTCTTT.

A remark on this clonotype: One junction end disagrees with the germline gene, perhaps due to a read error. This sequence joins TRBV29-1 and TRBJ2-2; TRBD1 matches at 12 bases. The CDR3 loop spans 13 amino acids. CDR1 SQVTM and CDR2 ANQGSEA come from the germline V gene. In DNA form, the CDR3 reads TGCTGCGTGGGACAGGGGGCGAATGGGGAGCTGTTTTTT. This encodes CCVGQGANGELFF.